The rows below give T cell receptor beta chains drawn from one sample of a study of T cell responses to AZD1222 COVID-19 vaccine. Sequenced by immunoSEQ multiplex PCR; TCRdb stores in-frame clones only, minus some. This table has around 100,000 clones, approximately 84% appearing once. The specimen comprised peripheral blood, sampled on day 0 of AZD1222 vaccination. Receptor source: an adult in good health. The CDR3 runs from the conserved cysteine through the conserved F or W. The order of the fields is V gene, J gene, CDR3 protein.

TRBV5-1	TRBJ2-7	CASSIRDRGDEQYF
TRBV3-1/TRBV3-2	TRBJ2-2	CASSPPYTGELFF
TRBV5-1	TRBJ1-4	CASGDGGDEKLFF
TRBV9	TRBJ1-2	CASSPGDRVGYTF
TRBV5-1	TRBJ2-1	CASSLESGSSYNEQFF
TRBV10-3	TRBJ1-2	CAISERGDYGYTF
TRBV7-9	TRBJ2-1	CASSLLGQSNEQFF
TRBV11-2	TRBJ1-2	CASSLLGQDSVYGYTF
TRBV30	TRBJ2-1	CAWNIGNTEQFF
TRBV29-1	TRBJ1-1	CSVSGTEAFF
TRBV30	TRBJ1-4	CAWSPGTDVNEKLFF
TRBV27	TRBJ2-7	CASSLNGGGEQYF
TRBV24-1	TRBJ2-2	CATSDWNEGTGELFF
TRBV2	TRBJ1-5	CASSPVGGSNQPQHF
TRBV6-1	TRBJ2-7	CASSASRTSGSYEQYF
TRBV6-5	TRBJ2-7	CASGISGLYEQYF